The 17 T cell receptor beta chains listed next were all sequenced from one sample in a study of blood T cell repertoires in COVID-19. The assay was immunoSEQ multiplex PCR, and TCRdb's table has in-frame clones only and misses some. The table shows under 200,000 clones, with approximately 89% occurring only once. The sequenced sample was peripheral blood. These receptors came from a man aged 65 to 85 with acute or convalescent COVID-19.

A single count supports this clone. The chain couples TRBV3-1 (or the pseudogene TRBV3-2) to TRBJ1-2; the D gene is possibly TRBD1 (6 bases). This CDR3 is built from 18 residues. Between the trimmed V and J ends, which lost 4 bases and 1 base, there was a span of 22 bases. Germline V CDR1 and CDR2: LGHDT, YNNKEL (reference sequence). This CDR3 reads CASSPSLTGNPFNYGYTF. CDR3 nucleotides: TGTGCCAGCAGCCCTTCCCTTACAGGGAACCCTTTTAACTATGGCTACACCTTC.

The CDR3 region is CASSSDSPGTGELFF. As DNA, the CDR3 is TGTGCCAGCAGCTCGGACTCCCCGGGGACCGGGGAGCTGTTTTTT. The chain has TRBV7-2 and TRBJ2-2; tentative D call: TRBD2 (5 bases). Germline assignment: CDR1 SGHTA and CDR2 FQGNSA. The germline V and J ends were trimmed by 4 bases and 5 bases, with 14 bases remaining between them. The CDR3 length is 15 residues.

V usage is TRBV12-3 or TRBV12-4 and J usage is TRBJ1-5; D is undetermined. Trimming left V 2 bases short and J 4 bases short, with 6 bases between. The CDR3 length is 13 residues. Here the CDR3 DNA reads TGTGCCAGCAGTTTAAGACTAAATCAGCCCCAGCATTTT. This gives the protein CASSLRLNQPQHF.

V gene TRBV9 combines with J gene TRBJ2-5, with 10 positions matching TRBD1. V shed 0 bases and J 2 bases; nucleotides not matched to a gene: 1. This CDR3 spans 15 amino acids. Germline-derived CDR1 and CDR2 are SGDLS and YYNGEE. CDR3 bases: TGTGCCAGCAGCGTAGGGGACAGGGGTCAAGAGACCCAGTACTTC. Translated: CASSVGDRGQETQYF.

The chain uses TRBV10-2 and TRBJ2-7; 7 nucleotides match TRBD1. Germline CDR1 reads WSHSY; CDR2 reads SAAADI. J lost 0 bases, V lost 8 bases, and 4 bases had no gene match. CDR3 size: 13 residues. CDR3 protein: CASWDRLSYEQYF. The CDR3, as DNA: TGCGCCAGCTGGGACAGACTCTCCTACGAGCAGTACTTC.

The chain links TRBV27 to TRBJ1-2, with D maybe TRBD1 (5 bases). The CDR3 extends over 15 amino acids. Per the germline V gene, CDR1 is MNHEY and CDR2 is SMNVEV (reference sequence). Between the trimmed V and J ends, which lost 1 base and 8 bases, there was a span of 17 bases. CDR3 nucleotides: TGTGCCAGCAGTTTATTCCCCACAGGTCCAGCAGGCTACACCTTC. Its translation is CASSLFPTGPAGYTF.

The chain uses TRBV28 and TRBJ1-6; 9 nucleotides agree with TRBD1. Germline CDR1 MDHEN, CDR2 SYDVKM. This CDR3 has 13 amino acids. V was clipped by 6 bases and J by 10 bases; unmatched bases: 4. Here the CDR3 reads CASRGTGRSPLHF. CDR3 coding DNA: TGTGCCAGCAGAGGGACAGGGCGATCACCCCTCCACTTT.

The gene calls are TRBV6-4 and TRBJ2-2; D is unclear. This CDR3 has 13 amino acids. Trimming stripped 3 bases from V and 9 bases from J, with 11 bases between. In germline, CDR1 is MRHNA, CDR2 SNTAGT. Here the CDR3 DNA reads TGTGCCAGCAGTGATAACGGAGTTCGGGAGCTGTTTTTT. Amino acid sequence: CASSDNGVRELFF.

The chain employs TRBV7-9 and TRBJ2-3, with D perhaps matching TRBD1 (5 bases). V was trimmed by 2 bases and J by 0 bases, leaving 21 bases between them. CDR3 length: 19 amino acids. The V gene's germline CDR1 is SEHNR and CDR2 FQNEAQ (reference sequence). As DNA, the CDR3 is TGTGCCAGCAGCTTAAATGCGGCAGGGTGGAATCCTAGCACAGATACGCAGTATTTT. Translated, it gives CASSLNAAGWNPSTDTQYF.

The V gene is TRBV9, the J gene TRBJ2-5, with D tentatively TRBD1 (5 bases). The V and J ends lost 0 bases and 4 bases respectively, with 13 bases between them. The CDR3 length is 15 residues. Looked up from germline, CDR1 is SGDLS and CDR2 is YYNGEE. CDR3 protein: CASSVGTAGLETQYF. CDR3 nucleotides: TGTGCCAGCAGCGTAGGGACGGCAGGGTTAGAGACCCAGTACTTC.

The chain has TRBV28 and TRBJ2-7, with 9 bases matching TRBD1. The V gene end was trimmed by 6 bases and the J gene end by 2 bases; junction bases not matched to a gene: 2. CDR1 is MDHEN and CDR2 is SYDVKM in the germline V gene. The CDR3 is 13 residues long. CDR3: CASRTGGPYEQYF. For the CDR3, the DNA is TGTGCCAGCAGAACAGGGGGCCCCTACGAGCAGTACTTC.

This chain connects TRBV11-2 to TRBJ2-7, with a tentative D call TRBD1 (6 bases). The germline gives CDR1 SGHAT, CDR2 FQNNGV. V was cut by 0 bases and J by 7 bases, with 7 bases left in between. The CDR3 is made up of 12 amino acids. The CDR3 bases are TGTGCCAGCAGCTTAGAGGGACAAGAGCAGTACTTC. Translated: CASSLEGQEQYF. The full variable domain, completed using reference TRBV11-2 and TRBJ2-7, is EAGVAQSPRYKIIEKRQSVAFWCNPISGHATLYWYQQILGQGPKLLIQFQNNGVVDDSQLPKDRFSAERLKGVDSTLKIQPAKLEDSAVYLCASSLEGQEQYFGPGTRLTVT.

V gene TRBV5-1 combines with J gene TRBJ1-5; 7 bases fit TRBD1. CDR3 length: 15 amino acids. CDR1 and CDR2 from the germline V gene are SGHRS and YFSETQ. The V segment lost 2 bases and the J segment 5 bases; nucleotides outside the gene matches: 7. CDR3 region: CASSFETGRDQPQHF. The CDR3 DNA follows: TGCGCCAGCAGCTTCGAGACAGGGCGGGATCAGCCCCAGCATTTT.

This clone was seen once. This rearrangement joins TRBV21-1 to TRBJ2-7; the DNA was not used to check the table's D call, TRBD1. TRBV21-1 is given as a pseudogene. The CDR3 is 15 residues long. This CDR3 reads CASSSRDRGHYEQYF. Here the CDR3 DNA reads TGTGCCAGCAGCTCGCGGGACAGGGGGCACTACGAGCAGTACTTC.

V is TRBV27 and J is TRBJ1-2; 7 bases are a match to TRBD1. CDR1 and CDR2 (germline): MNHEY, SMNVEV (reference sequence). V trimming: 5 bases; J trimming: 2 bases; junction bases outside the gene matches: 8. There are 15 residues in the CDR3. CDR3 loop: CASSPRDRPNYGYTF. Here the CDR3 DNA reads TGTGCCAGCAGTCCGCGGGACAGACCGAACTATGGCTACACCTTC.

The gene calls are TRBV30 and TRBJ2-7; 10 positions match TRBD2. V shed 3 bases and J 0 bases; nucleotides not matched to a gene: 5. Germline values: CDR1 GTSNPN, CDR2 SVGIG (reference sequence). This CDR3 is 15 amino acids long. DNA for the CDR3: TGTGCCTGGAGAGCACTAGCGGGAAGCTCCTACGAGCAGTACTTC. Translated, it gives CAWRALAGSSYEQYF.

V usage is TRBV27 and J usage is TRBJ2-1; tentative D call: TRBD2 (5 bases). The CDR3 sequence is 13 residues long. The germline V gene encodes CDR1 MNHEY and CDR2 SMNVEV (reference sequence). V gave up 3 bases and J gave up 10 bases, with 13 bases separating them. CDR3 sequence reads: CASSFSLATEQFF. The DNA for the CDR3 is TGTGCCAGCAGTTTCAGTCTAGCAACGGAGCAGTTCTTC.